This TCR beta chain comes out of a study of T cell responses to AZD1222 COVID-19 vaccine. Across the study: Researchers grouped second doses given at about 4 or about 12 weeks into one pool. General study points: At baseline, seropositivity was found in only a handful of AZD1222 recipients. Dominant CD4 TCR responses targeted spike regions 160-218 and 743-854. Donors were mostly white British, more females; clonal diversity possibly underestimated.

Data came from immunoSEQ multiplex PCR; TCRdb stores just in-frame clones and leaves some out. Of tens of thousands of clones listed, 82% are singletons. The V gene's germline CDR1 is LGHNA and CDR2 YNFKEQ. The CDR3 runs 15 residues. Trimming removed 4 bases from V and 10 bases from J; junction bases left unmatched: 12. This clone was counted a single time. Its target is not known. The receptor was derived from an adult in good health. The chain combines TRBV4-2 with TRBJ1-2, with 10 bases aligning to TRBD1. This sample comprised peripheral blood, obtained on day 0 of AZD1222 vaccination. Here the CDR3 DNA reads TGTGCCAGCAGCCTAATACCGGGACAGGGGAAAGACTACACCTTC. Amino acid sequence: CASSLIPGQGKDYTF.